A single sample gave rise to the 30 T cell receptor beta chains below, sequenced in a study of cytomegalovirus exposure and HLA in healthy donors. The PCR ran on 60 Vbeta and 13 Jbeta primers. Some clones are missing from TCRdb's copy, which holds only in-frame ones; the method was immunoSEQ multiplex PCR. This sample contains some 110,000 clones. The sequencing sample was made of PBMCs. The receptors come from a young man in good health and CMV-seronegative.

The CDR3 bases are TGTGCCAGCAGTGATTTGACAGGGGGCACCGAGCAGTACTTC. This translates into CASSDLTGGTEQYF. V usage is TRBV2 and J usage is TRBJ2-5; 10 bases fit TRBD1. TRBJ2-7 matches the DNA end more closely, so the J call is doubtful. Per germline, CDR1 SNHLY and CDR2 FYNNEI. The CDR3 is 14 residues long.

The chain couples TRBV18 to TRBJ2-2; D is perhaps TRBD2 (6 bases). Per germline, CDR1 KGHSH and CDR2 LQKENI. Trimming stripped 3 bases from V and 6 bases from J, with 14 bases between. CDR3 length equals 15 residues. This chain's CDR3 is CASSPFGRVAGELFF. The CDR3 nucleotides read TGTGCCAGCTCACCCTTCGGGAGAGTCGCCGGGGAGCTGTTTTTT.

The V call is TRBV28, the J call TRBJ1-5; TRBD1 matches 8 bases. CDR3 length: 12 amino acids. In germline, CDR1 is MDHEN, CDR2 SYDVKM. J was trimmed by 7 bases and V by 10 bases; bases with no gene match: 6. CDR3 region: CAIRGLQQPQHF. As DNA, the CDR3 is TGTGCCATCAGGGGGCTTCAACAGCCCCAGCATTTT.

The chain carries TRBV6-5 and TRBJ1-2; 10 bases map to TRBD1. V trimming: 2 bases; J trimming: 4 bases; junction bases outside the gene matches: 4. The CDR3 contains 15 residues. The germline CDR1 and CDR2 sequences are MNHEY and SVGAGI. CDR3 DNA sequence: TGTGCCAGCAGTTACCAGGGACAGGGGTCCTATGGCTACACCTTC. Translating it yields CASSYQGQGSYGYTF.

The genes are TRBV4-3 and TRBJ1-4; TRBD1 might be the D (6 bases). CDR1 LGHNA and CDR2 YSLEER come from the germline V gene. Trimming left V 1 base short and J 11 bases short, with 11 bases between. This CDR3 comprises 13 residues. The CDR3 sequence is CASSQGNRAKLFF. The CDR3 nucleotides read TGCGCCAGCAGCCAAGGGAACAGGGCCAAACTGTTTTTT.

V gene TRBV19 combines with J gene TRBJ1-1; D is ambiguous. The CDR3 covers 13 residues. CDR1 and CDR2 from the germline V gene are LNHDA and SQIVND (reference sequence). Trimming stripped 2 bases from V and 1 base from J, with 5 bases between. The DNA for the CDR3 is TGTGCCAGTAGTATAATCAGGAACACTGAAGCTTTCTTT. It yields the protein CASSIIRNTEAFF.

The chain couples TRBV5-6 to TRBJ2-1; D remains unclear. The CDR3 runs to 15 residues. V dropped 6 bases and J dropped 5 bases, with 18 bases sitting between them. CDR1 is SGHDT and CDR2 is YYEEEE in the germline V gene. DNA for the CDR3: TGTGCCAGCACCTATTTAGTCTCGGTCGACAATGAGCAGTTCTTC. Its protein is CASTYLVSVDNEQFF. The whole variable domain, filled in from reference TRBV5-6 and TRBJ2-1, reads DAGVTQSPTHLIKTRGQQVTLRCSPKSGHDTVSWYQQALGQGPQFIFQYYEEEERQRGNFPDRFSGHQFPNYSSELNVNALLLGDSALYLCASTYLVSVDNEQFFGPGTRLTVL.

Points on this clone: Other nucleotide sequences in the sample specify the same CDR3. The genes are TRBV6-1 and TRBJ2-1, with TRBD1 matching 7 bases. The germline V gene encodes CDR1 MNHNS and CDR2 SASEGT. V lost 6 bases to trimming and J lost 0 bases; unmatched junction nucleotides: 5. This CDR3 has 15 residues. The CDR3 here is CASRPTGSSYNEQFF. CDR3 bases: TGTGCCAGCAGACCGACAGGGAGCTCCTACAATGAGCAGTTCTTC.

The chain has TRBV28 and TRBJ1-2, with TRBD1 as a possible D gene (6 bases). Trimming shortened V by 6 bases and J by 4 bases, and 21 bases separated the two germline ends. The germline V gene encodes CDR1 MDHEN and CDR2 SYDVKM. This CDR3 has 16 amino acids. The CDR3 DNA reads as TGTGCCAGCAGATCCCCATGGGGGGGCGATAGCTATGGCTACACCTTC. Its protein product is CASRSPWGGDSYGYTF.

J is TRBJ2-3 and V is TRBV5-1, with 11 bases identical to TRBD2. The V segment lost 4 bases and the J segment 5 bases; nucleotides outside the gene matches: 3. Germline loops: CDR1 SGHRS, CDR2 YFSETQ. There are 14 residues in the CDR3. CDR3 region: CASSPGTSGDTQYF. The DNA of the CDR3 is TGCGCCAGCAGCCCGGGGACTAGCGGAGATACGCAGTATTTT.

The CDR3 spells CALEDRLNTEAFF. CDR3 in DNA: TGTGCCTTAGAGGACAGGTTGAACACTGAAGCTTTCTTT. The gene calls are TRBV30 and TRBJ1-1, with 7 bases lining up with TRBD1. V gave up 7 bases and J gave up 0 bases; unmatched junction bases: 5. There are 13 residues in the CDR3. Per the germline V gene, CDR1 is GTSNPN and CDR2 is SVGIG (reference sequence).

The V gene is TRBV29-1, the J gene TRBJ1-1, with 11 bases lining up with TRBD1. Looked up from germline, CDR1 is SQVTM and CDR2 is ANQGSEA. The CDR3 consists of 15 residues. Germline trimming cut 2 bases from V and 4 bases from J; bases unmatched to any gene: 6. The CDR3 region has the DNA TGCAGCGTTGAAACCGGGACAGGGGGTTTCACTGAAGCTTTCTTT. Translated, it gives CSVETGTGGFTEAFF.

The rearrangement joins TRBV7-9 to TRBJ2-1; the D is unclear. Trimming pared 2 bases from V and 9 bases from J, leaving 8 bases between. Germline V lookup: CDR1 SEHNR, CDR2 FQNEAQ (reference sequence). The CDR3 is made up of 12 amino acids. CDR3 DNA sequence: TGTGCCAGCAGCTTACTAGAGTCTGAGCAGTTCTTC. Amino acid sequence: CASSLLESEQFF.

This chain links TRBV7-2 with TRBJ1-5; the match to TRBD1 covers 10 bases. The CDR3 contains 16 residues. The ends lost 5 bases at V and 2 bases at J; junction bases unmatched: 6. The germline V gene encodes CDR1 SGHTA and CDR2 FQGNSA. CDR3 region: CASSIRQGAGNQPQHF. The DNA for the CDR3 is TGTGCCAGCAGCATCCGACAGGGGGCTGGCAATCAGCCCCAGCATTTT. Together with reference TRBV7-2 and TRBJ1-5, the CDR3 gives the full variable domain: GAGVSQSPSNKVTEKGKDVELRCDPISGHTALYWYRQSLGQGLEFLIYFQGNSAPDKSGLPSDRFSAERTGGSVSTLTIQRTQQEDSAVYLCASSIRQGAGNQPQHFGDGTRLSIL.

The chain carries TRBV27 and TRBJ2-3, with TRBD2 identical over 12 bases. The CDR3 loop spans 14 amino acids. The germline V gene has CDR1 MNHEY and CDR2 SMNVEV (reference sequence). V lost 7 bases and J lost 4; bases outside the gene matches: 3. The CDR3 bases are TGTGCCAGCAAGACTAGCGGGAGTCCAGATACGCAGTATTTT. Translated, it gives CASKTSGSPDTQYF.

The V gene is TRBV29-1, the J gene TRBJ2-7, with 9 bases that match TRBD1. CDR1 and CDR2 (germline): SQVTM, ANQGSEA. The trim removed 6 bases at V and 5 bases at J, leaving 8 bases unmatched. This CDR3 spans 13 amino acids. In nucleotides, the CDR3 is TGCAGCGTACCGGGACAGGGATCTCACGAGCAGTACTTC. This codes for CSVPGQGSHEQYF.

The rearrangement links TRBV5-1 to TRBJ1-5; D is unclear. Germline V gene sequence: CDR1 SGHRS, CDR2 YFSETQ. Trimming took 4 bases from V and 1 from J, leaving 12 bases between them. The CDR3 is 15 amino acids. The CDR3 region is CASSPGDESNQPQHF. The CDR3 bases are TGCGCCAGCAGCCCCGGGGATGAGAGCAATCAGCCCCAGCATTTT.

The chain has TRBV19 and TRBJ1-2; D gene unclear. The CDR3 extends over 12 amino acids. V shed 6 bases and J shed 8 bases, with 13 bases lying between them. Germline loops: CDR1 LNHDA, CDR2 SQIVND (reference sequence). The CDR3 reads CASSLAREGYTF. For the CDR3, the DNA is TGTGCCAGTAGCCTAGCCCGGGAGGGCTACACCTTC.

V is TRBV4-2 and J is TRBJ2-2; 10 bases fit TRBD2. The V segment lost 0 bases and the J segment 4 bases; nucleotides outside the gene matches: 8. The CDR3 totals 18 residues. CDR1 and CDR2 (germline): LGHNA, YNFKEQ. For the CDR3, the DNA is TGTGCCAGCAGCCAAGATATCCTAGCGGGAGAGGGCACCGGGGAGCTGTTTTTT. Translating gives CASSQDILAGEGTGELFF.

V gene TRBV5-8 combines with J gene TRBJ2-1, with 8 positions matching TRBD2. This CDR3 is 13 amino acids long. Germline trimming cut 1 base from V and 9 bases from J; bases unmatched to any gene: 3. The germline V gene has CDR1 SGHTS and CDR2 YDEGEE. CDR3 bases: TGTGCCAGCAGCTTGAGCGGGAGATTTGAGCAGTTCTTC. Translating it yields CASSLSGRFEQFF.

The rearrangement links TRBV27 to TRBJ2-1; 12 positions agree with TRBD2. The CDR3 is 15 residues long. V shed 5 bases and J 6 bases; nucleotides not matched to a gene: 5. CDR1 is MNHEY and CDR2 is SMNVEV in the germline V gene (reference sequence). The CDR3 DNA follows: TGTGCCAGCAGTCAACTAGCGGGAGGTCCCAATGAGCAGTTCTTC. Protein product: CASSQLAGGPNEQFF.

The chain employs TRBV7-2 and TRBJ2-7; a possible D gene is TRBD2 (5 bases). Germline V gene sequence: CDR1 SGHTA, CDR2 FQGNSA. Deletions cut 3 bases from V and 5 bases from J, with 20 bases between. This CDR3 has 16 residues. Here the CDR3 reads CASSLGPAEGPNEQYF. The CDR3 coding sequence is TGTGCCAGCAGCTTGGGTCCAGCGGAAGGGCCCAACGAGCAGTACTTC.

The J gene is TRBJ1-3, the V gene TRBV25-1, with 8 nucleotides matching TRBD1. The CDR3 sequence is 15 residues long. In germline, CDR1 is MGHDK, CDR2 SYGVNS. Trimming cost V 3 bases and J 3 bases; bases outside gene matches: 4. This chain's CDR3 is CASSDRTGFGNTIYF. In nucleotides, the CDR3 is TGTGCCAGCAGTGATAGGACAGGGTTTGGAAACACCATATATTTT.

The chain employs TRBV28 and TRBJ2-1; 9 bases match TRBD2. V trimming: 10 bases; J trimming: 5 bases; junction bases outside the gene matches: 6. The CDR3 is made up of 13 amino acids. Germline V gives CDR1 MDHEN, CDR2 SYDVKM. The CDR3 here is CAISLAGDNEQFF. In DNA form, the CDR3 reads TGTGCCATCTCCTTAGCGGGGGACAATGAGCAGTTCTTC.

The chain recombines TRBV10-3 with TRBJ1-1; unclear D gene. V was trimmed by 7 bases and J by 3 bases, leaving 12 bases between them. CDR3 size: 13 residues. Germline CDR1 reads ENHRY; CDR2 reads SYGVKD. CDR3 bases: TGTGCCATCAATCCCAGGTTGGACACTGAAGCTTTCTTT. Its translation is CAINPRLDTEAFF.

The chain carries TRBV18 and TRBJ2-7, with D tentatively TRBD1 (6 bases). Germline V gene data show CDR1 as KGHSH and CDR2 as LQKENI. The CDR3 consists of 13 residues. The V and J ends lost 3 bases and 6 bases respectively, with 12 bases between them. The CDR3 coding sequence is TGTGCCAGCTCACCCCAGGGACATGGCGAGCAGTACTTC. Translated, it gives CASSPQGHGEQYF.

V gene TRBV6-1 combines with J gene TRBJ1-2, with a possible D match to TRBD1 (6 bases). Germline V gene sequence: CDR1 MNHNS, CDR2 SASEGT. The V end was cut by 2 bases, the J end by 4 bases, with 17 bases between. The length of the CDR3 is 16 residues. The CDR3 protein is CASSELQGYQGYGYTF. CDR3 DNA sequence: TGTGCCAGCAGTGAACTACAGGGCTACCAAGGCTATGGCTACACCTTC.

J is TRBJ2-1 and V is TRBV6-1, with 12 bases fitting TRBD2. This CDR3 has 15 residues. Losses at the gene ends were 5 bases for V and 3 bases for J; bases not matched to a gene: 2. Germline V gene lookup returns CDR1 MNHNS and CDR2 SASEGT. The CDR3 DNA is TGTGCCAGCAGTAAGACTAGCGGGAGCTACAATGAGCAGTTCTTC. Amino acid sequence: CASSKTSGSYNEQFF.

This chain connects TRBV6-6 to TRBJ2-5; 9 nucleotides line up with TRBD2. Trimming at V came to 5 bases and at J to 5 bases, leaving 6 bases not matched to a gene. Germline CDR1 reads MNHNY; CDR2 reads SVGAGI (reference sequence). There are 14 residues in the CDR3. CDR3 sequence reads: CASSNPSGTETQYF. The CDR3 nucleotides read TGTGCCAGCAGTAATCCTAGCGGGACTGAGACCCAGTACTTC.

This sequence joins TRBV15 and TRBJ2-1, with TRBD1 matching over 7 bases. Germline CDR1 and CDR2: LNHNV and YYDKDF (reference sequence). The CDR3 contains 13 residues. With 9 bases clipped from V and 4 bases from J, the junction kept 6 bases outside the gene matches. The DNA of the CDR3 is TGTGCCACGAGAGGGACAGCGTACAATGAGCAGTTCTTC. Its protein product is CATRGTAYNEQFF.